Listed below are T cell receptor beta chains from one sample, sequenced in a study of shared clonotypes between healthy human individuals. Data came from immunoSEQ multiplex PCR; TCRdb stores just in-frame clones and leaves some out. The sample carries roughly 2.5 million clones, around nine tenths recorded once. Input material: naive CD4+ T cells sorted from blood. These receptors were taken from a man aged 18 to 29 in good health. Both conserved end residues are part of each CDR3. Fields, in order: CDR3 protein, CDR3 DNA, V gene, CDR3 length, D gene, J gene. D genes are given only for firm matches.

CASSSGQGVYEQYF	TGTGCCAGCAGCTCGGGACAGGGTGTCTACGAGCAGTACTTC	TRBV14	14	TRBD1	TRBJ2-7
CASSQDRPGPTDTQYF	TGCGCCAGCAGCCAAGATCGGCCGGGACCCACAGATACGCAGTATTTT	TRBV4-3	16	-	TRBJ2-3
CASSSDRDWGEKLFF	TGTGCCAGCAGTTCCGACAGGGATTGGGGTGAAAAACTGTTTTTT	TRBV27	15	TRBD1	TRBJ1-4
CASSAVNTGELFF	TGTGCCAGCAGCGCCGTGAACACCGGGGAGCTGTTTTTT	TRBV9	13	-	TRBJ2-2
CASSFLLAGVDYNEQFF	TGCGCCAGCAGCTTTTTACTAGCGGGAGTTGACTACAATGAGCAGTTCTTC	TRBV5-1	17	TRBD2	TRBJ2-1
CASRTGGSEKLFF	TGTGCCAGCAGAACCGGGGGCAGTGAAAAACTGTTTTTT	TRBV28	13	-	TRBJ1-4
CASSFGWGWDNTGELFF	TGTGCCAGTAGTTTCGGATGGGGCTGGGACAACACCGGGGAGCTGTTTTTT	TRBV19	17	-	TRBJ2-2
CAWSGTGPHEQYF	TGTGCCTGGTCCGGGACAGGGCCCCACGAGCAGTACTTC	TRBV30	13	TRBD1	TRBJ2-7
CASSSGTVGETQYF	TGCGCCAGCAGCTCGGGCACTGTCGGGGAGACCCAGTACTTC	TRBV5-1	14	-	TRBJ2-5
CSVDPRGLFGAFF	TGCAGCGTTGATCCCAGGGGGCTGTTTGGGGCTTTCTTT	TRBV29-1	13	TRBD1	TRBJ1-1
CASSQDNYKWGNTIYF	TGCGCCAGCAGCCAAGATAATTATAAGTGGGGAAACACCATATATTTT	TRBV4-1	16	-	TRBJ1-3
CASRPLGLGNTIYF	TGCGCCAGCAGGCCTCTTGGGCTGGGAAACACCATATATTTT	TRBV5-1	14	-	TRBJ1-3
CASSFLRNTGPYEQYF	TGTGCCAGCAGCTTCCTTCGTAATACAGGGCCCTACGAGCAGTACTTC	TRBV5-6	16	-	TRBJ2-7
CASSLVKRGSYEQYF	TGTGCCAGCAGCTTAGTCAAGCGGGGCTCCTACGAGCAGTACTTC	TRBV11-3	15	TRBD2	TRBJ2-7
CASSRQGAGELFF	TGTGCCAGCAGTCGACAGGGGGCCGGGGAGCTGTTTTTT	TRBV6-5	13	TRBD1	TRBJ2-2
CASSTTRATDTQYF	TGTGCCAGCAGTACTACCCGAGCCACAGATACGCAGTATTTT	TRBV6-5	14	-	TRBJ2-3
CASRETGARQYF	TGCGCCAGCAGGGAGACAGGGGCTAGGCAGTACTTC	TRBV10-2	12	TRBD1	TRBJ2-7